The 22 T cell receptor beta chains below come from one sample, sequenced in a study of CD8+ T cells in alopecia areata (dated by TCRdb to the late 2010s). The treatment or condition label corresponds to: oral pan-JAK inhibitor, 5-10 mg twice daily. Libraries came from the immunoSEQ multiplex PCR assay. RNA was extracted from all samples and reverse transcribed into cDNA as template for TCR sequencing. TCRdb took over this immuneACCESS table, retaining in-frame rearrangements with V and J assigned. Such tables are incomplete; in checked studies, under half of the missing clones stem from an unresolved V gene, and the remainder is unexplained. The sample table contains around 100,000 clones; only one count was recorded for just under 60% of them. About 16% of the sample rests with the top ten. Sequenced material: CD8+ T cells sorted from blood, taken at approximately week 56, from a patient treated with tofacitinib. The origin of the receptors is a human donor with alopecia areata.

This chain uses TRBV5-1 with TRBJ1-2; unclear D gene. The germline CDR1 and CDR2 sequences are SGHRS and YFSETQ. The CDR3 is made up of 14 amino acids. The ends were cut back, 7 bases at V and 3 bases at J, with 16 bases in the middle. The CDR3 region is CASAGLIYYYGYTF. In DNA form, the CDR3 reads TGCGCCAGCGCCGGACTAATCTACTACTATGGCTACACCTTC. The complete variable domain, with remaining parts taken from reference TRBV5-1 and TRBJ1-2, reads KAGVTQTPRYLIKTRGQQVTLSCSPISGHRSVSWYQQTPGQGLQFLFEYFSETQRNKGNFPGRFSGRQFSNSRSEMNVSTLELGDSALYLCASAGLIYYYGYTFGSGTRLTVV.

The chain links TRBV10-3 to TRBJ2-7; a possible D gene is TRBD1 (6 bases). There are 14 residues in the CDR3. V lost 4 bases and J lost 2, with 12 bases in between. Germline loops: CDR1 ENHRY, CDR2 SYGVKD. As DNA, the CDR3 is TGTGCCATCAGTGGACAGGACAGACCCTACGAGCAGTACTTC. It yields the protein CAISGQDRPYEQYF.

The J gene is TRBJ2-1, the V gene TRBV11-2, with 9 bases fitting TRBD1. Trimming removed 1 base from V and 6 bases from J; junction bases left unmatched: 4. The germline V gene encodes CDR1 SGHAT and CDR2 FQNNGV. The CDR3 runs to 15 residues. CDR3 DNA sequence: TGTGCCAGCAGCTTAGGGACAGGGGCAAGCAATGAGCAGTTCTTC. It translates to CASSLGTGASNEQFF.

V and J are TRBV30 and TRBJ2-1, with D hard to call. V dropped 1 base and J dropped 0 bases, with 7 bases sitting between them. The CDR3 has 14 residues. Germline V lookup: CDR1 GTSNPN, CDR2 SVGIG (reference sequence). In DNA, the CDR3 is TGTGCCTGGAGTGCACTGAGCTCCTACAATGAGCAGTTCTTC. It specifies CAWSALSSYNEQFF.

The chain links TRBV15 to TRBJ2-1; the match to TRBD1 covers 7 bases. The CDR3 is made up of 16 amino acids. The ends lost 1 base at V and 5 bases at J; junction bases unmatched: 8. Germline assignment: CDR1 LNHNV and CDR2 YYDKDF (reference sequence). CDR3 nucleotide sequence: TGTGCCACCAGCAGAGTTACAGGGGCGCCTAACAATGAGCAGTTCTTC. This translates into CATSRVTGAPNNEQFF.

The gene calls are TRBV5-6 and TRBJ2-3; 7 bases line up with TRBD1. Trimming removed 5 bases from V and 1 base from J; junction bases left unmatched: 4. Germline V gives CDR1 SGHDT, CDR2 YYEEEE. The CDR3 covers 14 residues. The CDR3 sequence: CASRPGTGTDTQYF. The CDR3 DNA sequence: TGTGCCAGCAGACCCGGGACAGGCACAGATACGCAGTATTTT. Complete variable domain (other parts from reference TRBV5-6 and TRBJ2-3): DAGVTQSPTHLIKTRGQQVTLRCSPKSGHDTVSWYQQALGQGPQFIFQYYEEEERQRGNFPDRFSGHQFPNYSSELNVNALLLGDSALYLCASRPGTGTDTQYFGPGTRLTVL.

This rearrangement joins TRBV6-5 to TRBJ1-5, with D perhaps matching TRBD1 (6 bases). Germline V gene data show CDR1 as MNHEY and CDR2 as SVGAGI. The length of the CDR3 is 13 residues. V was cut by 6 bases and J by 4 bases, with 10 bases left in between. In nucleotides, the CDR3 is TGTGCCAGCAGCACAGGGATAAATCAGCCCCAGCATTTT. It codes for CASSTGINQPQHF.

This rearrangement joins TRBV7-9 to TRBJ2-1, with D perhaps TRBD1 or TRBD2 (6 bases each). The CDR3 runs to 14 residues. V gave up 8 bases and J gave up 3 bases, with 14 bases separating them. Germline V gene data show CDR1 as SEHNR and CDR2 as FQNEAQ (reference sequence). This CDR3 reads CASRGGGLYNEQFF. The CDR3 nucleotides read TGTGCCAGCCGAGGAGGGGGTCTCTACAATGAGCAGTTCTTC.

The rearrangement links TRBV2 to TRBJ2-1; the D gene is possibly TRBD1 (5 bases). The V end was cut by 3 bases, the J end by 7 bases, with 10 bases between. CDR3 length: 13 amino acids. CDR1 is SNHLY, CDR2 FYNNEI, per germline. The CDR3 sequence is CASSDAGLNEQFF. In DNA form, the CDR3 reads TGTGCCAGCAGTGACGCAGGGTTAAATGAGCAGTTCTTC.

As DNA, the CDR3 is TGTGCCAGCAGCTTGGGCATACCCTACGAGCAGTACTTC. This translates into CASSLGIPYEQYF. The rearrangement links TRBV5-6 to TRBJ2-7; D is undetermined. V was cut by 0 bases and J by 2 bases, with 6 bases left in between. This CDR3 region has 13 residues. From germline, CDR1 is SGHDT and CDR2 YYEEEE.

The V gene is TRBV6-1, the J gene TRBJ2-7; D is perhaps TRBD1 (6 bases). The germline CDR1 and CDR2 sequences are MNHNS and SASEGT. V shed 0 bases and J shed 2 bases, with 14 bases lying between them. There are 16 residues in the CDR3. CDR3 residues: CASSEALDSSPYEQYF. The CDR3 DNA follows: TGTGCCAGCAGTGAAGCGTTGGACAGTTCTCCCTACGAGCAGTACTTC.

The chain carries TRBV6-1 and TRBJ1-5; TRBD1 matches at 7 bases. There are 14 residues in the CDR3. Germline CDR1 reads MNHNS; CDR2 reads SASEGT. The ends lost 4 bases at V and 4 bases at J; junction bases unmatched: 4. The CDR3 loop is CASSGTGLNQPQHF. The CDR3 nucleotides are TGTGCCAGCAGTGGGACAGGCTTAAATCAGCCCCAGCATTTT.

The V gene is TRBV11-2, the J gene TRBJ2-1; D is perhaps TRBD1 or TRBD2 (6 bases each). The CDR3 extends over 16 amino acids. Trimming shortened V by 5 bases and J by 7 bases, and 21 bases separated the two germline ends. CDR1 and CDR2 (germline): SGHAT, FQNNGV. In DNA, the CDR3 is TGTGCCAGCAGCCGAACAGATGGGGGGCTTCGGAATGAGCAGTTCTTC. Translating gives CASSRTDGGLRNEQFF.

This chain connects TRBV5-1 to TRBJ2-7, with a tentative D call TRBD1 (6 bases). This CDR3 has 14 residues. Germline V gene sequence: CDR1 SGHRS, CDR2 YFSETQ. V dropped 2 bases and J dropped 1 base, with 10 bases sitting between them. The CDR3 region has the DNA TGCGCCAGCAGCTTCCGCAGGGGATCCTACGAGCAGTACTTC. It encodes CASSFRRGSYEQYF.

This chain uses TRBV7-9 with TRBJ1-2, with a tentative D call TRBD1 (5 bases). Germline lookup yields CDR1 SEHNR and CDR2 FQNEAQ (reference sequence). V was cut by 1 base and J by 1 base, with 7 bases left in between. The CDR3 extends over 14 amino acids. CDR3 protein: CASSLGQHNYGYTF. CDR3 in DNA: TGTGCCAGCAGCTTAGGACAGCATAACTATGGCTACACCTTC.

The chain links TRBV6-5 to TRBJ1-5; D is unclear. CDR3 length equals 13 residues. Per germline, CDR1 MNHEY and CDR2 SVGAGI. Trimming took 11 bases from V and 9 from J, leaving 20 bases between them. This CDR3 reads CAPKELGRPPQHF. For the CDR3, the DNA is TGTGCCCCTAAGGAGCTAGGGCGGCCGCCCCAGCATTTT.

This clone has a handful of counts. This chain links TRBV9 with TRBJ2-5; 7 bases are shared with TRBD2. After removal of 0 bases from V and 5 bases from J, the junction contained 7 bases not matched to a gene. Germline CDR1 and CDR2: SGDLS and YYNGEE. This CDR3 is built from 15 residues. CDR3 sequence reads: CASSVEASGGETQYF. CDR3 nucleotide sequence: TGTGCCAGCAGCGTAGAGGCTAGCGGCGGGGAGACCCAGTACTTC.

The chain has TRBV25-1 and TRBJ2-2, with TRBD1 matching 10 bases. Per germline, CDR1 MGHDK and CDR2 SYGVNS. J gave up 5 bases and V 2 bases, and 2 bases lay outside the gene matches. The CDR3 is 15 residues long. CDR3: CASSERQGATGELFF. CDR3 coding DNA: TGTGCCAGCAGTGAAAGACAGGGGGCGACCGGGGAGCTGTTTTTT.

A few counts support this clone. The chain has TRBV4-1 and TRBJ2-5; perhaps D is TRBD1 or TRBD2 (5 bases each). Per germline, CDR1 MGHRA and CDR2 YSYEKL. The CDR3 extends over 15 amino acids. V lost 4 bases, J lost 2 bases, and 14 bases lay in between. The CDR3 here is CASSPRDRSQETQYF. CDR3 nucleotides: TGCGCCAGCAGCCCTCGGGACCGATCGCAAGAGACCCAGTACTTC.

J is TRBJ1-6 and V is TRBV19, with D possibly being TRBD1 (6 bases). The CDR3 has 15 residues. Per the germline V gene, CDR1 is LNHDA and CDR2 is SQIVND (reference sequence). V lost 9 bases, J lost 8 bases, and 20 bases lay in between. The CDR3 DNA follows: TGTGCCAGCCTTAACAGGGATAAGGTAGATTCACCCCTCCACTTT. It encodes CASLNRDKVDSPLHF.

Only one count was recorded for this clone. This rearrangement joins TRBV13 to TRBJ1-2, with D possibly matching TRBD1 (5 bases). V shed 7 bases and J shed 8 bases, with 20 bases lying between them. CDR3 size: 14 residues. Germline V gene sequence: CDR1 PRHDT, CDR2 FYEKMQ (reference sequence). The CDR3 is CASTYGGVYSGYTF. CDR3 bases: TGTGCCAGCACCTATGGGGGGGTGTACTCAGGCTACACCTTC.

A few counts support this clone. The V call is TRBV29-1, the J call TRBJ2-5; 7 bases map to TRBD1. This CDR3 spans 14 amino acids. V lost 3 bases to trimming and J lost 1 base; unmatched junction nucleotides: 5. Germline CDR1 reads SQVTM; CDR2 reads ANQGSEA. The CDR3 DNA reads as TGCAGCGTTGATATTTGGGACAGCCAAGAGACCCAGTACTTC. Encoded protein: CSVDIWDSQETQYF.